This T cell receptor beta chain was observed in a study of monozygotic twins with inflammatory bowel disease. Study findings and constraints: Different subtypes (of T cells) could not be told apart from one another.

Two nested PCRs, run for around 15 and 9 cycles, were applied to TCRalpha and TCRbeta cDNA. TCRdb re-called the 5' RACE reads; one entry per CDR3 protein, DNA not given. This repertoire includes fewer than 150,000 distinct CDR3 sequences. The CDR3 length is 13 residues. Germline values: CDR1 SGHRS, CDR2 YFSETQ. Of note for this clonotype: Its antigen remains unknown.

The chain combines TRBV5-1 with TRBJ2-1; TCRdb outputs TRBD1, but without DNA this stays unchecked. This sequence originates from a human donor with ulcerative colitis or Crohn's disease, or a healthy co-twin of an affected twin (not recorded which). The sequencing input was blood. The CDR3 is CASSSRGRIEQFF.